This note documents a single TCR beta chain sequence. Its antigen has not been determined. Per-base qualities were not stored, and no clone one base away is much larger. This specimen belongs to a study of blood T cell repertoires in COVID-19 (dated by TCRdb to 2020 to 2021). Regarding the research as a whole: Samples covering the acute and convalescent phases of COVID-19 were provided by collaborators in the United States, Italy and Spain. Samples were obtained from the ongoing ImmuneRACE study (first 160 participants) and from roughly 1,300 subjects provided by 6 global collaborators. Where available, HLA class I and class II types were taken from metadata supplied by the sample provider and were not determined by assay-based typing. The material from the prospective study consisted of cDNA or gDNA derived from T cells, B-cell-depleted T cells, or PBMCs. Nearly every sample came with metadata listing a de-identified subject ID, COVID-19 status, age in years and sex. The dataset comprised deeply sampled blood TCRbeta repertoires from subjects exposed to, actively infected with, or recovered from COVID-19. The repertoires were made available in a free public database intended to serve as a resource for research on the immune response to SARS-CoV-2. The investigation overall reported the following: Clinical and demographic metadata were provided uncurated, with the amount varying by source and participant.

There are 17 amino acids in the CDR3, from cysteine to phenylalanine inclusive. The only DNA kept is the CDR3, 51 bases in frame from the first base. CDR1 and CDR2, per the germline V gene (reference sequence), are SEHNR and FQNEAQ. After removal of 1 base from V and 6 bases from J, the junction retains 14 bases not matched to a gene. At one collaborating source in Seattle, patients were enrolled during active infection and were followed longitudinally through the course of disease. Whole blood was collected in K2EDTA tubes by collaborating institutions according to the institutions' own protocols. For TCRbeta analysis, collaborator samples were shipped as frozen whole blood, as isolated PBMCs, or as DNA extracted from either sample type. TCRbeta CDR3 regions were amplified from genomic DNA by means of the immunoSEQ Assay, a bias-controlled multiplex PCR. The published analysis was carried out like this. The number of nucleated cells in each sample was estimated from the amplification of reference gene primers within the assay. To quantify the absolute abundance of each unique TCRbeta CDR3 rearrangement, sequence reads were collapsed and filtered. For each sample, productive Simpson clonality was calculated as the square root of Simpson's diversity index over productive rearrangements. TCRdb provides this immuneACCESS table in a form limited to in-frame rearrangements. Some clones are lacking; in checked studies, under half of them reflect an unresolved V gene, and why the rest are absent is not known. V and J calls and clone size are those listed in that table; D and trimming were worked out from the DNA. Within this sample are 350,000 to 400,000 clones, with approximately 86% of them counted one time only. About 7% of the sample rests with the top ten.

This sequence was found in a woman aged 60-75 years with COVID-19, enrolled during active disease. The rearranged segments are TRBV7-9 and TRBJ1-1; 7 bases in between match TRBD1. The sequenced sample consisted of peripheral blood. The CDR3 region reads CASSLVGPGGKGAEAFF. At the DNA level, the sequence is TGTGCCAGCAGCTTAGTGGGGCCAGGGGGAAAAGGGGCTGAAGCTTTCTTT.